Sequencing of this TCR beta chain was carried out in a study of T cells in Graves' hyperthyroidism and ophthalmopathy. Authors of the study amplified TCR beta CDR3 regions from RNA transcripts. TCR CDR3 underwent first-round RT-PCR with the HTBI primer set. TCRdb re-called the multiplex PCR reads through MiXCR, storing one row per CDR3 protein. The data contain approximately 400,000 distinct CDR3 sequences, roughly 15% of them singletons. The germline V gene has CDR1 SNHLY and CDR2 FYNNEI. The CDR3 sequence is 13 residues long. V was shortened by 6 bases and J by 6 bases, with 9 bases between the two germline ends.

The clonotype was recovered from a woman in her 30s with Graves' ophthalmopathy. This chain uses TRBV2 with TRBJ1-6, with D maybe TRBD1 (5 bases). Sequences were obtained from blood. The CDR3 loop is CASRVGLNSPLHF. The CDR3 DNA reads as TGTGCCAGCAGAGTGGGACTTAATTCACCCCTCCACTTT.